This TCR beta chain appears in the sequencing data of a study of shared clonotypes between healthy human individuals. Study-wide background: Used for every donor were three CD4 naive, three CD4 memory, two CD8 naive and one CD8 memory plate. Findings and limits, study-wide: Measured sharing among donors was expected to vary with sequencing depth. Larger estimated richness was generally seen in naive subsets than in memory subsets.

The protocol was immunoSEQ multiplex PCR, while the TCRdb copy is restricted to in-frame clones and leaves out a portion. The sample contains roughly 2.2 million clones, 92% of which appear only once. About this clone itself: What it binds is not known.

Donors, healthy HIV-negative adults, lacked recent acute infections or vaccinations. Germline CDR1 reads SGHTA; CDR2 reads FQGNSA. The V end lost 4 bases, the J end lost 6 bases, and 22 bases lay between the germline ends. The CDR3 contains 16 residues. This sequence originates from a man in his late teens or twenties in good health. Some clones in this sample may be carry-over from other donors' samples. Sequencing used naive CD4+ T cells from PBMCs. Subset specified: CD45RA+ positively selected. This chain links TRBV7-2 with TRBJ2-7, with D possibly called TRBD1 or TRBD2 (5 bases each). DNA for the CDR3: TGTGCCAGCAGCTGGGATTCCGGGACCCCTGGGGGCGAGCAGTACTTC. Its protein product is CASSWDSGTPGGEQYF.